The entry that follows covers one T cell receptor (beta chain) sequence. This specimen comes from a study of Graves' ophthalmopathy and Graves' hyperthyroidism. Germline V lookup: CDR1 SEHNR, CDR2 FQNEAQ (reference sequence). The length of the CDR3 is 14 residues. The V gene lost 5 bases and the J gene lost 4 bases, with 9 bases spanning the gap. Amplification targeted the TCR beta CDR3 regions, with RNA transcripts as the source material. RT-PCR with HTBI primers came first, then second-round multiplex PCR. TCRdb re-called the multiplex PCR reads with MiXCR, one entry per CDR3 protein. The repertoire holds almost 750,000 distinct CDR3 sequences, approximately 40% seen once, with 44% in the top ten. Under 3 months in duration, the ophthalmopathy in affected donors had moderate-to-severe activity, CAS ≥3 and NOSPECS ≥4.

The sequence came from an adult man with Graves' ophthalmopathy. The J gene is TRBJ2-6, the V gene TRBV7-9, with D maybe TRBD1 (5 bases). The sample comprised peripheral blood. The CDR3 loop is CASSHWTGANVLTF. The CDR3 coding sequence is TGTGCCAGCAGCCATTGGACAGGGGCCAACGTCCTGACTTTC.